This entry is about one T cell receptor beta chain. The specificity of this receptor is unknown. Base-call qualities are not available, and no considerably larger clone is one nucleotide away. These data are taken from a study of blood T cell repertoires in COVID-19 (dated by TCRdb to 2020 to 2021). Regarding the complete study: Collaborator samples came from the United States, Italy and Spain and covered acute and convalescent phases of COVID-19. The prospective study material was composed of cDNA or gDNA derived from T cells, B-cell-depleted T cells, or PBMCs. Subjects who had been exposed to COVID-19, were actively infected with it, or had recovered from it provided the deeply sampled blood TCRbeta repertoires that made up the dataset. A freely available public database, intended as a resource for researchers studying the immune response to SARS-CoV-2, is where the repertoires were released. Samples were obtained from the ongoing ImmuneRACE study (first 160 participants) and from over 1,000 subjects provided by 6 global collaborators. Sample metadata almost always included a de-identified subject ID, COVID-19 status, age in years and sex. Where available, HLA class I and class II types were taken from metadata supplied by the sample provider and were not determined by assay-based typing. General study outcomes and caveats: How much clinical and demographic metadata was included differed by source and by participant, and the metadata was provided uncurated.

Sequences SGHRS (CDR1) and YFSETQ (CDR2) are obtained from the germline V gene. V is trimmed back by 4 bases and J by 2 bases, and the junction contains 8 bases that no gene match accounts for. The CDR3 covers 15 residues, taking in both the cysteine and the phenylalanine. Only the CDR3 part of the read is kept: 45 bases, read in frame from the first base. Enrolling through a virtual design, the prospective study's participants ranged in age from roughly 18 to 90 years and lived across approximately 25 United States geographic areas. In the prospective study, cohorts were assigned on the basis of participant-reported clinical history obtained from a screening survey and a study questionnaire. In the prospective study, whole blood, serum and a nasopharyngeal or oropharyngeal swab were collected from each participant by mobile phlebotomists. Prospective study participants could optionally give additional blood draws and questionnaires over a 2-month period. Before DNA extraction, prospective study blood samples were shipped either frozen or at room temperature.

TCRbeta CDR3 regions were amplified from genomic DNA using the immunoSEQ Assay, a bias-controlled multiplex PCR. The original methods were these. Within the assay, amplification of reference gene primers was used to estimate how many nucleated cells each sample contained. To quantify the absolute abundance of each unique TCRbeta CDR3 rearrangement, sequence reads were collapsed and filtered. For each sample, productive Simpson clonality was calculated by taking the square root of Simpson's diversity index across productive rearrangements. TCRdb stores this immuneACCESS table with in-frame sequences only. Part of the clones is absent; in the studies checked, under half of the shortfall reflects unresolved V genes, and no reason is known for the rest. D and trimming were read from the DNA, whereas the V and J calls and clone size are those reported in that table. The sample yields about 250,000 clones; 87% were counted once. Together, the top ten hold roughly 6.3% of the sample.

The sample was PBMCs or T cells enriched from blood (not recorded which). The rearrangement combines TRBV5-1 with TRBJ2-5, and TRBD1 matches 7 of the central bases. This receptor was taken from a woman in her 30s with acute COVID-19. The CDR3 protein sequence reads: CASSPGQPSQETQYF. The base sequence is TGCGCCAGCAGCCCGGGACAGCCGTCTCAAGAGACCCAGTACTTC.